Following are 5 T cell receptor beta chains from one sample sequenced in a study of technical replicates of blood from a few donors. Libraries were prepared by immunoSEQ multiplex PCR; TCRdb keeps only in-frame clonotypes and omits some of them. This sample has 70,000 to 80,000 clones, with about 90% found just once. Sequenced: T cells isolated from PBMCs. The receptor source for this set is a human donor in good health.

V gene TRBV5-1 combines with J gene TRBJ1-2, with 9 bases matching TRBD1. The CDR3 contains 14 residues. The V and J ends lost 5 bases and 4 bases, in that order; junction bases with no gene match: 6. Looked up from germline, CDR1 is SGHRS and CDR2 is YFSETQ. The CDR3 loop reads CASRGDRAVYGYTF. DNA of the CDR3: TGCGCCAGCAGGGGGGACAGGGCGGTCTATGGCTACACCTTC.

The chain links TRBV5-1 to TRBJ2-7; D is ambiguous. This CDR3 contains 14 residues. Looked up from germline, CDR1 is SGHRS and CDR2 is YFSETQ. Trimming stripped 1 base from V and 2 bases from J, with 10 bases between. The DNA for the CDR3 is TGCGCCAGCAGCTTGTATGCGGCAGCCTACGAGCAGTACTTC. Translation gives CASSLYAAAYEQYF. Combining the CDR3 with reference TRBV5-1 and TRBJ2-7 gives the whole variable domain KAGVTQTPRYLIKTRGQQVTLSCSPISGHRSVSWYQQTPGQGLQFLFEYFSETQRNKGNFPGRFSGRQFSNSRSEMNVSTLELGDSALYLCASSLYAAAYEQYFGPGTRLTVT.

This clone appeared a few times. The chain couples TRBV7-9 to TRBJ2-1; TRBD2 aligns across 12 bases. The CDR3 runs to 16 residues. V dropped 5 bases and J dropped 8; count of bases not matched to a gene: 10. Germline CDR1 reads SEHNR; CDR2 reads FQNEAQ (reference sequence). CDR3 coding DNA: TGTGCCAGCAGCGGACCTAGCGGGAGGGCCTGGGATGAGCAGTTCTTC. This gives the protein CASSGPSGRAWDEQFF.

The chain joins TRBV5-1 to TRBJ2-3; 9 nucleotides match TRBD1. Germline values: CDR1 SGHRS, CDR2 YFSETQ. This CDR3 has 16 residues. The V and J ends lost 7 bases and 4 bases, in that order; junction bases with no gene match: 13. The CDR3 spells CASLTGTGKDADTQYF. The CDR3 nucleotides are TGCGCCAGCCTAACCGGGACAGGGAAGGACGCAGATACGCAGTATTTT.

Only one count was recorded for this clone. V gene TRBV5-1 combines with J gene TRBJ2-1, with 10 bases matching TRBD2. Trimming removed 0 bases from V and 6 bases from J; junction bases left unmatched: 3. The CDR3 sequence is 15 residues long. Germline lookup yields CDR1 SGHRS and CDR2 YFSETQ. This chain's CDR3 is CASSLALAGVNEQFF. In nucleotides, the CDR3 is TGCGCCAGCAGCTTGGCTCTAGCGGGAGTCAATGAGCAGTTCTTC.